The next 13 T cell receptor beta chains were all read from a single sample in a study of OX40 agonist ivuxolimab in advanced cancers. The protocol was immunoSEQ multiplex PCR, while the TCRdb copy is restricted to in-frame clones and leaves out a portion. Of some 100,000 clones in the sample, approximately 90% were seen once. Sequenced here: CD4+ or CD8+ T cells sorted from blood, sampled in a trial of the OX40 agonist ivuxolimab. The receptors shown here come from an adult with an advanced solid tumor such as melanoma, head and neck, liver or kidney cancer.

CDR3 in amino acids: CASSLNPGQTTDTQYF. The CDR3 bases are TGTGCCAGCAGCTTAAATCCGGGACAGACCACAGATACGCAGTATTTT. This rearrangement joins TRBV7-3 to TRBJ2-3; 7 bases agree with TRBD1. Unmatched junction bases numbered 6, after V lost 1 base and J lost 2 bases. CDR1 and CDR2 (germline): SGHTA, FQGTGA. The CDR3 is 16 amino acids.

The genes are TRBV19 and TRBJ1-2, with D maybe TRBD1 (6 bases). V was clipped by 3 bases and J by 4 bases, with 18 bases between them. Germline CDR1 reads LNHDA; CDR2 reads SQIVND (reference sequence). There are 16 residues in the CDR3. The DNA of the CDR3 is TGTGCCAGTAGTATCGGGGGGCGACAGGTTACCTATGGCTACACCTTC. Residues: CASSIGGRQVTYGYTF.

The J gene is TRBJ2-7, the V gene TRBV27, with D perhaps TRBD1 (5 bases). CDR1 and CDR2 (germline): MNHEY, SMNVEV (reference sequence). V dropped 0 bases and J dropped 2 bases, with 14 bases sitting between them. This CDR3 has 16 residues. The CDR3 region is CASSLSGAGRTYEQYF. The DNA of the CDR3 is TGTGCCAGCAGTTTATCAGGGGCAGGGCGGACCTACGAGCAGTACTTC.

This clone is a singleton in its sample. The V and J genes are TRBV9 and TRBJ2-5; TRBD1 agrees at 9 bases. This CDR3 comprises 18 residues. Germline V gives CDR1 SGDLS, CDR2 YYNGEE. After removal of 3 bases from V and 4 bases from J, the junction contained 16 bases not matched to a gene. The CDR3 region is CASSAYYLPGTGLETQYF. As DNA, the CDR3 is TGTGCCAGCAGCGCTTACTATCTACCCGGGACAGGGCTAGAGACCCAGTACTTC.

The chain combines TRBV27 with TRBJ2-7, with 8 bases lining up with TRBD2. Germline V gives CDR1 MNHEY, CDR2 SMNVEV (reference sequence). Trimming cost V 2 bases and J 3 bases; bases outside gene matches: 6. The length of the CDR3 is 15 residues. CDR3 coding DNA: TGTGCCAGCAGTTTAAGCGGGGGTGGAAGCTACGAGCAGTACTTC. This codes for CASSLSGGGSYEQYF.

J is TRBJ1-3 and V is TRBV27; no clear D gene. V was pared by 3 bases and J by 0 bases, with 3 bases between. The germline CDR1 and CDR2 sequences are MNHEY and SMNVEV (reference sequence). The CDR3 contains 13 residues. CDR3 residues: CASSFLSGNTIYF. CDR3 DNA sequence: TGTGCCAGCAGTTTCCTCTCTGGAAACACCATATATTTT.

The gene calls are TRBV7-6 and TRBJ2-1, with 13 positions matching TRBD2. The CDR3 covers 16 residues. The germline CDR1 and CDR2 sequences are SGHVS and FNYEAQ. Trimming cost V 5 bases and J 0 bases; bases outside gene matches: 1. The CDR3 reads CASSRTSGGSYNEQFF. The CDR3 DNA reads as TGTGCCAGCAGCCGGACTAGCGGGGGCTCCTACAATGAGCAGTTCTTC.

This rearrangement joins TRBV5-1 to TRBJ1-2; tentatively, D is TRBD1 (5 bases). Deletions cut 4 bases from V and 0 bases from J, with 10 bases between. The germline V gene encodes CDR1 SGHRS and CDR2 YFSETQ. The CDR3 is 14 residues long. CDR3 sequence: CASSPDRPNYGYTF. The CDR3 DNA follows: TGCGCCAGCAGCCCAGACAGACCTAACTATGGCTACACCTTC.

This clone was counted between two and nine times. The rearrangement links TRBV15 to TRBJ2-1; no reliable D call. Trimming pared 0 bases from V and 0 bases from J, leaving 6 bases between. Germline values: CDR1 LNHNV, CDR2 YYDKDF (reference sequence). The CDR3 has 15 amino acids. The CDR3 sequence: CATSRERISYNEQFF. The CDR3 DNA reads TGTGCCACCAGCAGAGAACGCATCTCCTACAATGAGCAGTTCTTC.

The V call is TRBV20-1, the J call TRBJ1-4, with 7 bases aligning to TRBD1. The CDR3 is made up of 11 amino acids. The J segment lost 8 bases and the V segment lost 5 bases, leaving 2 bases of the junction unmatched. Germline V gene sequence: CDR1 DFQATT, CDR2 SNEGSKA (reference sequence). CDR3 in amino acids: CSAGDREKLFF. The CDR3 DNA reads TGCAGTGCTGGGGACAGAGAAAAACTGTTTTTT.

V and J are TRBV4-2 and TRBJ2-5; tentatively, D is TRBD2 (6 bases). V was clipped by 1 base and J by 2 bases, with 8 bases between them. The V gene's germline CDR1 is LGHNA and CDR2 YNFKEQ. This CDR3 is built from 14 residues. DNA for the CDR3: TGTGCCAGCAGCCAAGGGACTACACAAGAGACCCAGTACTTC. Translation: CASSQGTTQETQYF.

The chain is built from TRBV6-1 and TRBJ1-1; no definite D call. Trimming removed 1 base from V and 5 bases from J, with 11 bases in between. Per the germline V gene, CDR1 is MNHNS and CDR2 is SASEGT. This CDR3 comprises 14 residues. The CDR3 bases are TGTGCCAGCAGTGAAGTCTGGCGGGAGACTGAAGCTTTCTTT. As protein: CASSEVWRETEAFF.

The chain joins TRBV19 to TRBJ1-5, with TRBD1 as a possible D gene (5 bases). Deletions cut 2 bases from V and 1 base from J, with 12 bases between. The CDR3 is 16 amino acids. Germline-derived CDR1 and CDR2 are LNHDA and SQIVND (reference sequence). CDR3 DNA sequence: TGTGCCAGTAGTATAAAACGGGACCCCAGCAATCAGCCCCAGCATTTT. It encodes CASSIKRDPSNQPQHF.